The entry that follows covers one TCR beta chain sequence. The CDR3 loop spans 15 amino acids. The junction had 8 bases not matched to a gene; V was cut back by 6 bases and J by 4 bases. Uncontrolled infection, other autoimmune disease, pregnancy or lactation excluded patients. RNA transcripts were the template for amplifying TCR beta CDR3 regions. The HTBI primer set drove a first-round RT-PCR of the TCR CDR3. TCRdb reanalysed the multiplex PCR reads using MiXCR and keeps one entry per CDR3 protein. Of around 350,000 distinct CDR3 sequences in the sample, around 25% were seen once. The record originates from a study of T cells in Graves' hyperthyroidism and ophthalmopathy.

The chain links TRBV12-3 or TRBV12-4 to TRBJ1-5; 8 bases agree with TRBD1. The sequence was obtained from a man in his fifties or sixties with Graves' hyperthyroidism. The sample consisted of blood. CDR3 amino acids: CASSEGGQVNQPQHF. The CDR3 DNA reads TGTGCCAGCAGCGAGGGGGGACAGGTGAATCAGCCCCAGCATTTT.